This T cell receptor (beta chain) was retrieved from a study of cytomegalovirus exposure and HLA in healthy donors. Across the study: An earlier analysis identified under 130 million unique TCR beta sequences in about 179 million T cells.

CDR1 SGHKS and CDR2 YYEKEE come from the germline V gene (reference sequence). The CDR3 extends over 17 amino acids. Trimming cost V 4 bases and J 3 bases; bases outside gene matches: 9. PCR primers comprised 60 Vbeta and 13 Jbeta primers. TCRdb's table, derived via immunoSEQ multiplex PCR, lists solely in-frame clones and lacks some. The sample lists 100,000 to 150,000 clones, roughly four fifths occurring once. Findings and limits, study-wide: It was reported that the classifier diagnosed cytomegalovirus status with high specificity and sensitivity in both the original and validation cohorts. In an earlier analysis, about 87% or about 30%: the productive usage of most TCR beta V segments.

Remarks on this clone: The antigen remains unidentified.

This receptor was obtained from a man in his forties or fifties in good health and CMV-seronegative. This rearrangement joins TRBV5-5 to TRBJ2-7; 14 bases are shared with TRBD2. The sample consisted of PBMCs. CDR3 DNA: TGTGCCAGCAGCCCCGGGACTAGCGGGGGTTTTCTCTACGAGCAGTACGTC. Its protein product is CASSPGTSGGFLYEQYV.